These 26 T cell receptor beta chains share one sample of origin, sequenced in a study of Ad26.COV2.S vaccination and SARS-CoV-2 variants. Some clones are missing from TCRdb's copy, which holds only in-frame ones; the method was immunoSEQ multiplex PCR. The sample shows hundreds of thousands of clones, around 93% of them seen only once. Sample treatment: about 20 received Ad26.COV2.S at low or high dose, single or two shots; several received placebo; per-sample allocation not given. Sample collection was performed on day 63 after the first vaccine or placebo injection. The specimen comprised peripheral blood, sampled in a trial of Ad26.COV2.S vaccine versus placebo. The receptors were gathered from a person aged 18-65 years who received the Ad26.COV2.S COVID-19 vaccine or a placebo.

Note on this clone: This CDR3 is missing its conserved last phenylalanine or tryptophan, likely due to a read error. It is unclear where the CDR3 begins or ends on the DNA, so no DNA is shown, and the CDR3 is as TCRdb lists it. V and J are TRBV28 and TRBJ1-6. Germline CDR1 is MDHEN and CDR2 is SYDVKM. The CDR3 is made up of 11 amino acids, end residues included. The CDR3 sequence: CASRSLRDRTL.

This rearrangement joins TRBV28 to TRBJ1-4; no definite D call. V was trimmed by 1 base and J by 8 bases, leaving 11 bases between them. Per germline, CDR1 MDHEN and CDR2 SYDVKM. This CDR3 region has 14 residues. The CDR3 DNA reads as TGTGCCAGCAGTTTATTGAGGGTCAGAGAAAAACTGTTTTTT. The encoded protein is CASSLLRVREKLFF.

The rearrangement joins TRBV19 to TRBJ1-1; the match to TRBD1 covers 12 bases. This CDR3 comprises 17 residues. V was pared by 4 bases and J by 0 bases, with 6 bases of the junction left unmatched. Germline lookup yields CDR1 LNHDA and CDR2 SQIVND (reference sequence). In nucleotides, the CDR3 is TGTGCCAGTAGTAGCCGGGACAGGGGGCTCATGAACACTGAAGCTTTCTTT. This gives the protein CASSSRDRGLMNTEAFF. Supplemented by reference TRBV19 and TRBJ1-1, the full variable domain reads DGGITQSPKYLFRKEGQNVTLSCEQNLNHDAMYWYRQDPGQGLRLIYYSQIVNDFQKGDIAEGYSVSREKKESFPLTVTSAQKNPTAFYLCASSSRDRGLMNTEAFFGQGTRLTVV.

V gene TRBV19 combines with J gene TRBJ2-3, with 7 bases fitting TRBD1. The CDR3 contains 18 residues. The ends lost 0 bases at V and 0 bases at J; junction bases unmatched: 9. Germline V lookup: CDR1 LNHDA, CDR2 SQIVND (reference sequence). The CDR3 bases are TGTGCCAGTAGTATAGACCGGGACAGTAATCCTAGCACAGATACGCAGTATTTT. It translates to CASSIDRDSNPSTDTQYF.

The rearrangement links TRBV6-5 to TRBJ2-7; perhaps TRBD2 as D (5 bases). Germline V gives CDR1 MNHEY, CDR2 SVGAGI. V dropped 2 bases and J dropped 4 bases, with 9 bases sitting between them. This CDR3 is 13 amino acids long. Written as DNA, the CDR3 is TGTGCCAGCAGTTACGTGGGAGAATACGAGCAGTACTTC. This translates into CASSYVGEYEQYF.

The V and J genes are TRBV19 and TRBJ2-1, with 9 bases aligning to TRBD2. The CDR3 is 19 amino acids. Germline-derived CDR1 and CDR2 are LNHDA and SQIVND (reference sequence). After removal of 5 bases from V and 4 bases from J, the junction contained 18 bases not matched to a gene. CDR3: CASSPWSGSGGLLYNEQFF. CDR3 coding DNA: TGTGCCAGTAGTCCCTGGTCGGGTAGCGGGGGCCTTTTATACAATGAGCAGTTCTTC.

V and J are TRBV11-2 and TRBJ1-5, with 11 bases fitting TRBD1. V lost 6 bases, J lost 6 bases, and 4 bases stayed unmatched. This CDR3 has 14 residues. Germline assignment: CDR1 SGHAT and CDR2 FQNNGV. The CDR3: CASSSGTGGQPQHF. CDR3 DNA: TGTGCCAGCAGTTCCGGGACAGGGGGTCAGCCCCAGCATTTT. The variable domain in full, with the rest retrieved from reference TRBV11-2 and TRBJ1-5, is EAGVAQSPRYKIIEKRQSVAFWCNPISGHATLYWYQQILGQGPKLLIQFQNNGVVDDSQLPKDRFSAERLKGVDSTLKIQPAKLEDSAVYLCASSSGTGGQPQHFGDGTRLSIL.

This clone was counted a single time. The CDR3 sequence is CASSQDPGTVRGYTF. The DNA for the CDR3 is TGCGCCAGCAGCCAAGATCCGGGGACAGTTCGAGGCTACACCTTC. The chain recombines TRBV4-1 with TRBJ1-2, with 7 bases aligning to TRBD1. This CDR3 spans 15 amino acids. V dropped 0 bases and J dropped 8; count of bases not matched to a gene: 9. Per the germline V gene, CDR1 is MGHRA and CDR2 is YSYEKL.

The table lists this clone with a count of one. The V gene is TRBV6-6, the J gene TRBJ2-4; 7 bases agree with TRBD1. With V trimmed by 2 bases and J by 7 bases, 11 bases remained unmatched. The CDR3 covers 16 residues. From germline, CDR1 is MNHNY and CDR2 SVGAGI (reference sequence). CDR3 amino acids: CASSYLGTVAENIQYF. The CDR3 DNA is TGTGCCAGCAGTTACCTCGGGACAGTTGCAGAGAACATTCAGTACTTC.

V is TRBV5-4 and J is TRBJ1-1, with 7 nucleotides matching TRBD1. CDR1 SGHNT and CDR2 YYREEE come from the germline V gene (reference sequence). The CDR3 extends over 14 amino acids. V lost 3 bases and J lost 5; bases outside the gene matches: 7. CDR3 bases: TGTGCCAGCAGCTACTCGAGGGGGCGTACTGAAGCTTTCTTT. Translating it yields CASSYSRGRTEAFF.

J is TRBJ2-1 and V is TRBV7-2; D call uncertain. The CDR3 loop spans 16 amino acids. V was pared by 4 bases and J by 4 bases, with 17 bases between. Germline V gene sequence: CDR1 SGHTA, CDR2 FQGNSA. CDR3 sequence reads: CASSSVGTHLYNEQFF. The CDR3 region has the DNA TGTGCCAGCAGCTCCGTGGGCACACACCTGTACAATGAGCAGTTCTTC.

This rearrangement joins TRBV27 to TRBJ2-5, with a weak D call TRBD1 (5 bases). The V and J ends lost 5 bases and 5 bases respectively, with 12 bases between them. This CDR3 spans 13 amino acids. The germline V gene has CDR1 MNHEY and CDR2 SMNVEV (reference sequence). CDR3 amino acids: CASSLTGLETQYF. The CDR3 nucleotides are TGTGCCAGCAGTCTTACAGGTTTGGAGACCCAGTACTTC.

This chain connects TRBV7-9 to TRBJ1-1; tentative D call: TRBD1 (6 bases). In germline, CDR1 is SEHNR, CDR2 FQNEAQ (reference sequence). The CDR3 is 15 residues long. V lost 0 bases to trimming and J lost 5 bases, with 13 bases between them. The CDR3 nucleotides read TGTGCCAGCAGCTTAGCCAGGGGAAGGGAGACTGAAGCTTTCTTT. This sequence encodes CASSLARGRETEAFF.

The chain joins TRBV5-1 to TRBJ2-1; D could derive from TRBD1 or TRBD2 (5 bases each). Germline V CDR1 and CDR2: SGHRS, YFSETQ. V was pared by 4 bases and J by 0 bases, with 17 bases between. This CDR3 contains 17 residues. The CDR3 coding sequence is TGCGCCAGCAGCCACAAATCCGGGACGAGCTCCTACAATGAGCAGTTCTTC. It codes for CASSHKSGTSSYNEQFF.

The CDR3 spells CASSPRPSAYGYTF. CDR3 DNA: TGTGCCAGCAGCCCCCGTCCCAGTGCCTATGGCTACACCTTC. V and J are TRBV9 and TRBJ1-2; D unresolved. Germline V gives CDR1 SGDLS, CDR2 YYNGEE. V lost 4 bases and J 4 bases, leaving 14 bases between the germline ends. The length of the CDR3 is 14 residues.

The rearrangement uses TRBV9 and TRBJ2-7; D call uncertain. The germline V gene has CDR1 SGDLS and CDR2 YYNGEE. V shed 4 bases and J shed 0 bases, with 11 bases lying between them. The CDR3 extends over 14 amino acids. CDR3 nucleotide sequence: TGTGCCAGCAGCCCCCTCCCCTACTCCTACGAGCAGTACTTC. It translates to CASSPLPYSYEQYF.

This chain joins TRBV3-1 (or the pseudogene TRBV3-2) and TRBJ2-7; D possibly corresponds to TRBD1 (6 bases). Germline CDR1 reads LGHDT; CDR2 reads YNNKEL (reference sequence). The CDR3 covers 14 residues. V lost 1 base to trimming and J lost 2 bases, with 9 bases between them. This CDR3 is CASSQVPGAYEQYF. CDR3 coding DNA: TGTGCCAGCAGCCAAGTGCCAGGGGCCTACGAGCAGTACTTC.

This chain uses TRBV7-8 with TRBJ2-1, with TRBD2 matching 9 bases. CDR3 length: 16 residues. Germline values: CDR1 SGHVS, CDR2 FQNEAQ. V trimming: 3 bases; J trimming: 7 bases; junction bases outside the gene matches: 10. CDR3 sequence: CASSFGGGVFLNEQFF. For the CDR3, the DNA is TGTGCCAGCAGCTTCGGCGGGGGGGTGTTTTTAAATGAGCAGTTCTTC. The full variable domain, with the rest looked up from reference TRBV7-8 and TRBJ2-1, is GAGVSQSPRYKVAKRGQDVALRCDPISGHVSLFWYQQALGQGPEFLTYFQNEAQLDKSGLPSDRFFAERPEGSVSTLKIQRTQQEDSAVYLCASSFGGGVFLNEQFFGPGTRLTVL.

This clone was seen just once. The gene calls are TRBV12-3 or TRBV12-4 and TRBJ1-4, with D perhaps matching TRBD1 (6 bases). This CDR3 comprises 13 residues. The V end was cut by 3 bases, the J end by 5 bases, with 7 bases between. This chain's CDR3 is CASSLGANEKLFF. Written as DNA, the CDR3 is TGTGCCAGCAGTTTGGGGGCGAATGAAAAACTGTTTTTT.

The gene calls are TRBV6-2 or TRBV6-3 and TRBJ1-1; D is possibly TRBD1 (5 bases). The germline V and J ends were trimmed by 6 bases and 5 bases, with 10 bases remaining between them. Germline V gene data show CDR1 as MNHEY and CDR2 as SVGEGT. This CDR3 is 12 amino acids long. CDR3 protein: CASSFGGTEAFF. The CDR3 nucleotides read TGTGCCAGCAGCTTTGGGGGGACTGAAGCTTTCTTT.

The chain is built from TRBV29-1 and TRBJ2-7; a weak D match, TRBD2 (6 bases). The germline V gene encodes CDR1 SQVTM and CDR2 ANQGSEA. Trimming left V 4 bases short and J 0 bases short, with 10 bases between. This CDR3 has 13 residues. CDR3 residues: CSVGGAVSYEQYF. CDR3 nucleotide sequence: TGCAGCGTTGGCGGGGCGGTCTCCTACGAGCAGTACTTC.

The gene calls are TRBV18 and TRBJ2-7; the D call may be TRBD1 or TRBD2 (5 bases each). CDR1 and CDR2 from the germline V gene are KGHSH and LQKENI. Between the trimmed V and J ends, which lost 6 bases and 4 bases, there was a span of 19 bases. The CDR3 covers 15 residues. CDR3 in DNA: TGTGCCAGCTCGCCGAAAGGGGACGGCTTATACGAGCAGTACTTC. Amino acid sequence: CASSPKGDGLYEQYF.

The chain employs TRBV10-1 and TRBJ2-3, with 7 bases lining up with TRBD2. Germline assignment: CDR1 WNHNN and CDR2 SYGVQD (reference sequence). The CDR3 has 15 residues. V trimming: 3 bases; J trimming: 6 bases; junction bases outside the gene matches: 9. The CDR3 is CASSDYGGDRDTQYF. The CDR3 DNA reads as TGCGCCAGCAGTGATTATGGGGGGGACCGGGATACGCAGTATTTT.

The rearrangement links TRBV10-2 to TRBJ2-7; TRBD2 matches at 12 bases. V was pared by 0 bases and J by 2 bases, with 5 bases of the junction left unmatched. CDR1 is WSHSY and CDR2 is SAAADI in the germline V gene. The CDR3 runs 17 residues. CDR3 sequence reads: CASSESSSGGATYEQYF. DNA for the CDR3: TGCGCCAGCAGTGAGTCTTCTAGCGGGGGGGCCACCTACGAGCAGTACTTC.

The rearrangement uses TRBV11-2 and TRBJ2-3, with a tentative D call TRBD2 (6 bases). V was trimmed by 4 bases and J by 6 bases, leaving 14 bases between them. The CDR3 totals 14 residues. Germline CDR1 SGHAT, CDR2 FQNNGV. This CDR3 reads CASSSGLGLDTQYF. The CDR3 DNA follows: TGTGCCAGCAGCTCGGGACTGGGTTTGGATACGCAGTATTTT.

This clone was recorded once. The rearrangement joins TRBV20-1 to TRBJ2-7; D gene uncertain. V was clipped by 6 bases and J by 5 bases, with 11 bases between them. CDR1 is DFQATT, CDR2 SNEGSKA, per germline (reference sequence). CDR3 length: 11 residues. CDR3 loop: CSAVDFHEQYF. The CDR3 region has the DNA TGCAGTGCCGTCGACTTCCACGAGCAGTACTTC.